The T cell receptor (beta chain) under discussion was sequenced for a study of blood T cell repertoires in COVID-19. The wider study: Both acute and convalescent COVID-19 samples were obtained from the United States, Italy and Spain.

Original processing methods: Amplified reference gene primers provided the basis for estimating nucleated cell counts. TCRdb keeps only in-frame clones here, not all; method: immunoSEQ multiplex PCR. V and J calls and clone size are given by that table; D and trimming were obtained from the DNA. Among some 130,000 clones listed, around 89% were seen once. The CDR3 loop spans 17 amino acids. The germline gives CDR1 SEHNR, CDR2 FQNEAQ (reference sequence). With 1 base removed from V and 2 bases from J, the gap between germline ends came to 16 bases. The specimen sequenced was peripheral blood. The sequence derives from a man in his fifties or sixties with active or convalescent COVID-19. V is TRBV7-9 and J is TRBJ2-3; possible D gene TRBD2, 5 bases. Here the CDR3 reads CASSLVPGGLITDTQYF. CDR3 nucleotides: TGTGCCAGCAGCTTAGTCCCCGGCGGGCTTATCACAGATACGCAGTATTTT.